These 9 T cell receptor beta chains originate from one sample sequenced in a study of OX40 agonist ivuxolimab in advanced cancers. The assay was immunoSEQ multiplex PCR, and TCRdb's table has in-frame clones only and misses some. The table shows 50,000 or so clones, with roughly nine tenths occurring only once. The sample consisted of CD4+ or CD8+ T cells sorted from blood, taken in a trial of the OX40 agonist ivuxolimab. Receptors were obtained from an adult with an advanced solid tumor such as melanoma, head and neck, liver or kidney cancer.

Written as DNA, the CDR3 is TGTGCCAGCAGTGCCCAGACGCATAGCAATCAGCCCCAGCATTTT. Its protein is CASSAQTHSNQPQHF. This chain links TRBV2 with TRBJ1-5; D not resolved. V gave up 4 bases and J gave up 0 bases, with 10 bases separating them. Germline loops: CDR1 SNHLY, CDR2 FYNNEI. CDR3 length equals 15 residues.

This chain links TRBV2 with TRBJ1-5; 8 nucleotides match TRBD1. The CDR3 loop spans 12 amino acids. CDR1 is SNHLY and CDR2 is FYNNEI in the germline V gene. After removal of 6 bases from V and 9 bases from J, the junction contained 4 bases not matched to a gene. CDR3 coding DNA: TGTGCCAGCAGAACAGGGGGGGGGCCCCAGCATTTT. Translation: CASRTGGGPQHF.

The V call is TRBV10-3, the J call TRBJ1-3; unclear D gene. V lost 0 bases and J 5 bases, leaving 14 bases between the germline ends. The CDR3 has 16 residues. The germline gives CDR1 ENHRY, CDR2 SYGVKD. CDR3 bases: TGTGCCATCAGTGAGTCGGTGGGTAGGGTACGAAACACCATATATTTT. Translation: CAISESVGRVRNTIYF.

The CDR3 sequence is CASSRGSSTDTQYF. The CDR3 bases are TGCGCCAGCAGCAGGGGCTCTAGCACAGATACGCAGTATTTT. This rearrangement joins TRBV5-1 to TRBJ2-3; tentatively, D is TRBD1 (5 bases). CDR1 and CDR2 from the germline V gene are SGHRS and YFSETQ. This CDR3 has 14 amino acids. V dropped 4 bases and J dropped 0 bases, with 9 bases sitting between them.

The chain uses TRBV27 and TRBJ2-7; TRBD2 aligns across 7 bases. Germline CDR1 reads MNHEY; CDR2 reads SMNVEV (reference sequence). V trimming: 8 bases; J trimming: 6 bases; junction bases outside the gene matches: 7. This CDR3 comprises 12 residues. This CDR3 is CASGRAPSEQYF. Written as DNA, the CDR3 is TGTGCCAGCGGGAGGGCCCCCTCCGAGCAGTACTTC.

CDR3 protein: CASSPHPSMTGVAGYTF. The CDR3 DNA reads TGTGCCAGTAGTCCTCACCCCTCAATGACAGGGGTCGCTGGCTACACCTTC. The chain is built from TRBV19 and TRBJ1-2; TRBD1 agrees at 8 bases. Germline V lookup: CDR1 LNHDA, CDR2 SQIVND (reference sequence). CDR3 length: 17 amino acids. V lost 5 bases and J lost 7; bases outside the gene matches: 18.

V usage is TRBV11-2 and J usage is TRBJ1-1; D is ambiguous. Between the trimmed V and J ends, which lost 5 bases and 0 bases, there was a span of 7 bases. CDR3 length equals 13 residues. The V gene's germline CDR1 is SGHAT and CDR2 FQNNGV. The chain's CDR3 is CASSPTLNTEAFF. CDR3 DNA sequence: TGTGCCAGCAGCCCTACATTGAACACTGAAGCTTTCTTT.

The chain joins TRBV5-1 to TRBJ2-1; 8 bases are a match to TRBD1. CDR3 length: 15 amino acids. Trimming cost V 4 bases and J 0 bases; bases outside gene matches: 3. Germline V gene sequence: CDR1 SGHRS, CDR2 YFSETQ. In DNA form, the CDR3 reads TGCGCCAGCAGCGAAACAGGGGGCTCCTACAATGAGCAGTTCTTC. It codes for CASSETGGSYNEQFF.

This chain connects TRBV6-6 to TRBJ1-3, with 7 positions matching TRBD1. CDR3 length: 14 residues. V shed 11 bases and J 0 bases; nucleotides not matched to a gene: 7. Per the germline V gene, CDR1 is MNHNY and CDR2 is SVGAGI (reference sequence). The CDR3 coding sequence is TGTGCCGGGGGGACAGACAGCTCTGGAAACACCATATATTTT. Residues: CAGGTDSSGNTIYF.